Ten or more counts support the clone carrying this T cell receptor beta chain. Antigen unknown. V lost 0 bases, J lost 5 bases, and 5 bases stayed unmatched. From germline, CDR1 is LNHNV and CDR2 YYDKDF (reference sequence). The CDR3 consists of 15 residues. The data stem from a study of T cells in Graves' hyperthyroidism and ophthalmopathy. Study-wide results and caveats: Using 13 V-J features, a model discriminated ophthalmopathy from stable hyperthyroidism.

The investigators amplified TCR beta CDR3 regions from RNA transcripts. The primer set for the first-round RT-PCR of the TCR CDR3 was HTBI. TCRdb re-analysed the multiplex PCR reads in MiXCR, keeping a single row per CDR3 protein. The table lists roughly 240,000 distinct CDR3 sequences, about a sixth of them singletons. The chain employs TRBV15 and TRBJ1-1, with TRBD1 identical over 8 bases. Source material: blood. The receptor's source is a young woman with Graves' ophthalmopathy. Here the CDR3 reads CATSRDLQGGTEAFF. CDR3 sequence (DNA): TGTGCCACCAGCAGAGATTTACAGGGGGGGACTGAAGCTTTCTTT.